This T cell receptor beta chain is drawn from a study of Graves' ophthalmopathy and Graves' hyperthyroidism. Study conclusions and caveats: With less than 90% sensitivity and about 83% specificity, a 13-signature model separated ophthalmopathy from stable hyperthyroidism. The model achieved 70.59% sensitivity and roughly 72% specificity for ophthalmopathy progression. Blood also carried most expanded thyroid clonotypes exceeding 0.001 frequency.

V lost 10 bases, J lost 11 bases, and 21 bases stayed unmatched. Germline CDR1 is ENHRY and CDR2 is SYGVKD. The CDR3 is 15 residues long. The sequenced template was RNA, covering the TCR beta CDR3 region. HTBI primers served in a first-round RT-PCR, which a second-round multiplex PCR followed. TCRdb fed the multiplex PCR reads into MiXCR, producing one record per CDR3 protein. The profile shows hundreds of thousands of distinct CDR3 sequences, under 50% of them singletons. Concerning this clonotype: Its antigen is as yet unknown.

The V call is TRBV10-3, the J call TRBJ2-5; TRBD2 aligns across 8 bases. Sequenced: peripheral blood. The sequence was obtained from an adult man with Graves' ophthalmopathy. In nucleotides, the CDR3 is TGTGCCAGTCTGAGCGTGGGACTAGGAGACAATGAGCAGTACTTC. It is translated as CASLSVGLGDNEQYF.